A single T cell receptor beta chain is shown here with its context. Its antigen is unidentified. The repertoire was sequenced with immunoSEQ multiplex PCR; TCRdb's copy has only in-frame clones and lacks some. The repertoire holds several thousand clones, with over 60% as singletons. This entry belongs to a study of siplizumab effects on memory and regulatory T cells. This CDR3 has 15 amino acids. Germline CDR1 reads SGHAT; CDR2 reads FQNNGV. Losses at the gene ends were 0 bases for V and 5 bases for J; bases not matched to a gene: 4. Study-wide results and caveats: Under siplizumab, alloreactive sequences traced to unstimulated CD4+ memory cells were significantly reduced. Most alloreactive clones went unmapped to unstimulated subsets; only a minor fraction mapped.

The TCR comes from a human donor in good health. Sample: effector memory CD8+ T cells sorted from blood. Documented subset: unstimulated CD8+ effector memory T cells. This chain connects TRBV11-2 to TRBJ2-3; the match to TRBD2 covers 8 bases. CDR3 loop: CASSLERGAGDTQYF. The CDR3 DNA is TGTGCCAGCAGCTTAGAGCGGGGGGCCGGAGATACGCAGTATTTT.